Presented here are 30 T cell receptor beta chains from one specimen sequenced in a study of T cell clonotyping in hematopoietic cell transplantation. The data were produced by immunoSEQ multiplex PCR, yet TCRdb's version contains in-frame clones alone and is incomplete. The table lists about 5,000 clones, approximately 72% of them singletons. The source material was PBMCs, sampled 100 days after allogeneic stem cell transplant. These receptors originate from a female patient in her fifties or sixties who had an allogeneic stem cell transplant, so the T cells may come from the graft donor. Some clones in this sample may be carry-over from other donors' samples.

The V gene is TRBV5-1, the J gene TRBJ1-5; no clear D. Trimming left V 3 bases short and J 6 bases short, with 13 bases between. The CDR3 totals 14 residues. From germline, CDR1 is SGHRS and CDR2 YFSETQ. CDR3 DNA sequence: TGCGCCAGCAGCTCCGGGGTTAGAGGTCAGCCCCAGCATTTT. Translated, it gives CASSSGVRGQPQHF.

This chain connects TRBV27 to TRBJ1-5; D is possibly TRBD1 (6 bases). This CDR3 has 15 residues. Between the trimmed V and J ends, which lost 5 bases and 4 bases, there was a span of 15 bases. Germline V gives CDR1 MNHEY, CDR2 SMNVEV (reference sequence). CDR3 region: CASSLYREGNQPQHF. The CDR3 region has the DNA TGTGCCAGCAGTCTCTACAGGGAGGGGAATCAGCCCCAGCATTTT.

This clone was picked up one time. The rearrangement joins TRBV11-3 to TRBJ2-2; a weak D match, TRBD1 (6 bases). The CDR3 is 14 residues long. CDR1 SGHNT and CDR2 YENEEA come from the germline V gene. V was trimmed by 5 bases and J by 6 bases, leaving 13 bases between them. Here the CDR3 DNA reads TGTGCCAGCAGCGTAAGGGGGAAGGCCGGGGAGCTGTTTTTT. Translated: CASSVRGKAGELFF.

This clone occurred a few times. J is TRBJ1-5 and V is TRBV6-5; D is uncertain. The V end lost 6 bases, the J end lost 4 bases, and 10 bases lay between the germline ends. There are 13 residues in the CDR3. Germline V lookup: CDR1 MNHEY, CDR2 SVGAGI. The CDR3 nucleotides are TGTGCCAGCAGCTTAGAGGAGAATCAGCCCCAGCATTTT. It codes for CASSLEENQPQHF.

The chain is built from TRBV6-6 and TRBJ2-5; possibly TRBD1 for D (6 bases). The germline V gene encodes CDR1 MNHNY and CDR2 SVGAGI (reference sequence). V shed 4 bases and J shed 4 bases, with 19 bases lying between them. This CDR3 has 16 residues. The CDR3 sequence is CASSSLPGQGPETQYF. Written as DNA, the CDR3 is TGTGCCAGCAGTTCGCTCCCGGGACAAGGCCCAGAGACCCAGTACTTC.

The chain couples TRBV15 to TRBJ2-4; TRBD1 aligns across 7 bases. CDR1 and CDR2 from the germline V gene are LNHNV and YYDKDF (reference sequence). CDR3 size: 16 residues. Trimming cost V 1 base and J 0 bases; bases outside gene matches: 3. The DNA for the CDR3 is TGTGCCACCAGCAGAGGAGGGGGCCTAGCCAAAAACATTCAGTACTTC. Protein sequence: CATSRGGGLAKNIQYF.

V is TRBV7-3 and J is TRBJ1-2, with D unclear. Germline V lookup: CDR1 SGHTA, CDR2 FQGTGA. V lost 1 base and J lost 7, with 13 bases in between. This CDR3 region has 14 residues. The DNA for the CDR3 is TGTGCCAGCAGCTTAATGCGGACCGGGAGTGGCTACACCTTC. It specifies CASSLMRTGSGYTF.

The V gene is TRBV4-1, the J gene TRBJ1-1; no firm D call. Germline CDR1 MGHRA, CDR2 YSYEKL. CDR3 length: 12 amino acids. V lost 4 bases, J lost 5 bases, and 8 bases lay in between. In nucleotides, the CDR3 is TGCGCCAGCAGCCTGGCGGGGACTGAAGCTTTCTTT. This sequence encodes CASSLAGTEAFF.

By share of the sample, this clone is medium-sized. The CDR3 loop reads CASRSGGPGELFF. The CDR3 DNA reads TGTGCCAGCAGGAGTGGGGGCCCCGGGGAGCTGTTTTTT. The V call is TRBV6-6, the J call TRBJ2-2, with a weak D call TRBD1 (6 bases). The germline CDR1 and CDR2 sequences are MNHNY and SVGAGI (reference sequence). The CDR3 length is 13 residues. V lost 6 bases and J 6 bases, leaving 11 bases between the germline ends.

The CDR3 DNA reads as TGTGCCACCAGCAGCGGTAATGTCGATGAGCAGTTCTTC. Translating gives CATSSGNVDEQFF. This chain connects TRBV15 to TRBJ2-1; D call uncertain. This CDR3 is built from 13 residues. Trimming pared 3 bases from V and 8 bases from J, leaving 11 bases between. The germline gives CDR1 LNHNV, CDR2 YYDKDF (reference sequence).

The chain joins TRBV5-1 to TRBJ2-2, with 9 bases identical to TRBD2. Germline values: CDR1 SGHRS, CDR2 YFSETQ. The CDR3 has 21 amino acids. V lost 0 bases, J lost 6 bases, and 21 bases stayed unmatched. The CDR3 nucleotides are TGCGCCAGCAGCTTGGACGGCAGGGGGACTAGCAGTTCCAAGGGGGCCGGGGAGCTGTTTTTT. Its translation: CASSLDGRGTSSSKGAGELFF.

V and J are TRBV28 and TRBJ2-5; 9 bases are a match to TRBD2. Per germline, CDR1 MDHEN and CDR2 SYDVKM. The CDR3 spans 16 residues. V was pared by 5 bases and J by 2 bases, with 9 bases of the junction left unmatched. CDR3 in DNA: TGTGCCAGCAGTACCCGGGCTAGCGGGAAACAAGAGACCCAGTACTTC. It codes for CASSTRASGKQETQYF.

This clone was counted a few times. The chain employs TRBV6-8 and TRBJ2-7; 10 bases are shared with TRBD1. The CDR3 is made up of 14 amino acids. CDR1 MNHGY and CDR2 SAAAGT come from the germline V gene. V was pared by 6 bases and J by 3 bases, with 5 bases of the junction left unmatched. CDR3 sequence reads: CASRGTGEGYEQYF. In DNA, the CDR3 is TGTGCCAGCAGAGGGACAGGGGAAGGCTACGAGCAGTACTTC.

DNA of the CDR3: TGTGCCAGCAGTTTATCGACAGGGGCACCTTCGGAAAAACTGTTTTTT. Its translation is CASSLSTGAPSEKLFF. The V call is TRBV27, the J call TRBJ1-4; 8 nucleotides agree with TRBD1. Germline lookup yields CDR1 MNHEY and CDR2 SMNVEV (reference sequence). V lost 0 bases and J lost 8; bases outside the gene matches: 8. The CDR3 is 16 amino acids.

By share, this clone ranks as medium-sized. The chain has TRBV10-3 and TRBJ1-1, with unresolved D. The germline V gene has CDR1 ENHRY and CDR2 SYGVKD. The CDR3 runs to 14 residues. V was clipped by 2 bases and J by 2 bases, with 9 bases between them. The CDR3: CAISEPVDNTEAFF. CDR3 DNA: TGTGCCATCAGTGAGCCCGTGGATAACACTGAAGCTTTCTTT.

The J gene is TRBJ2-5, the V gene TRBV29-1; tentative D call: TRBD2 (5 bases). The CDR3 consists of 13 residues. Germline V CDR1 and CDR2: SQVTM, ANQGSEA. V lost 7 bases and J 2 bases, leaving 14 bases between the germline ends. CDR3 DNA: TGCAGCGGCAGGCGGGCCATACAAGAGACCCAGTACTTC. It yields the protein CSGRRAIQETQYF.

This chain links TRBV5-1 with TRBJ2-3, with TRBD2 matching 8 bases. CDR1 SGHRS and CDR2 YFSETQ come from the germline V gene. CDR3 length: 15 amino acids. The V and J ends lost 0 bases and 3 bases, in that order; junction bases with no gene match: 3. The CDR3 bases are TGCGCCAGCAGCTTGGAAAGCGGGAGTACAGATACGCAGTATTTT. Amino acid sequence: CASSLESGSTDTQYF.

V is TRBV5-1 and J is TRBJ2-7, with 9 bases aligning to TRBD2. V shed 0 bases, J shed 6 bases, and the junction held 7 bases outside the gene matches. The CDR3 runs 15 residues. CDR1 SGHRS and CDR2 YFSETQ come from the germline V gene. The CDR3 loop reads CASSLAASGMGEQYF. CDR3 nucleotide sequence: TGCGCCAGCAGCTTGGCGGCTAGCGGGATGGGCGAGCAGTACTTC.

The rearrangement uses TRBV27 and TRBJ2-1, with 15 bases aligning to TRBD2. The CDR3 contains 19 residues. Germline CDR1 and CDR2: MNHEY and SMNVEV (reference sequence). The V segment lost 6 bases and the J segment 3 bases; nucleotides outside the gene matches: 12. The CDR3 region is CASRVVGLAGGRGYNEQFF. CDR3 DNA: TGTGCCAGCAGAGTGGTGGGACTAGCGGGAGGACGGGGCTACAATGAGCAGTTCTTC.

The rearrangement uses TRBV5-1 and TRBJ1-1; 8 positions agree with TRBD1. The CDR3 contains 15 residues. Trimming took 5 bases from V and 6 from J; bases not matched to a gene: 12. Germline CDR1 is SGHRS and CDR2 is YFSETQ. The CDR3 DNA is TGCGCCAGCAGGGAAGCCCTAGGACAGGGTTCTGAAGCTTTCTTT. This codes for CASREALGQGSEAFF.

The chain uses TRBV27 and TRBJ1-5; TRBD1 might be the D (5 bases). The germline V gene has CDR1 MNHEY and CDR2 SMNVEV (reference sequence). Deletions cut 8 bases from V and 5 bases from J, with 13 bases between. The CDR3 spans 13 residues. CDR3 bases: TGTGCCAGCTCAGGGAGGGGCGATCAGCCCCAGCATTTT. This sequence encodes CASSGRGDQPQHF.

The V call is TRBV6-6, the J call TRBJ1-2; 7 bases map to TRBD1. Germline CDR1 is MNHNY and CDR2 is SVGAGI (reference sequence). J lost 4 bases, V lost 2 bases, and 7 bases had no gene match. This CDR3 region has 15 residues. The CDR3 loop reads CASSYVRGAIYGYTF. CDR3 bases: TGTGCCAGCAGTTACGTCAGGGGGGCCATCTATGGCTACACCTTC.

The V gene is TRBV19, the J gene TRBJ2-7; no definite D call. V lost 9 bases and J 1 base, leaving 13 bases between the germline ends. The germline V gene has CDR1 LNHDA and CDR2 SQIVND (reference sequence). The CDR3 has 13 residues. The CDR3 spells CASRAAVSYEQYF. CDR3 bases: TGTGCCAGCCGGGCGGCGGTTTCCTACGAGCAGTACTTC.

The CDR3 reads CASKRRRADYEQYF. CDR3 nucleotides: TGTGCCAGCAAACGGCGGAGGGCCGACTACGAGCAGTACTTC. The J gene is TRBJ2-7, the V gene TRBV27; the D gene is possibly TRBD2 (6 bases). V gave up 7 bases and J gave up 3 bases, with 16 bases separating them. CDR1 and CDR2 from the germline V gene are MNHEY and SMNVEV (reference sequence). This CDR3 has 14 amino acids.

By sample share, this clone is medium-sized. This chain links TRBV18 with TRBJ2-3; D call uncertain. The germline gives CDR1 KGHSH, CDR2 LQKENI. The CDR3 covers 12 residues. Trimming cost V 2 bases and J 4 bases, with 4 bases left between them. CDR3 nucleotides: TGTGCCAGCTCACCATTGGCAGATACGCAGTATTTT. This gives the protein CASSPLADTQYF. The variable domain in full, completed from reference TRBV18 and TRBJ2-3, reads NAGVMQNPRHLVRRRGQEARLRCSPMKGHSHVYWYRQLPEEGLKFMVYLQKENIIDESGMPKERFSAEFPKEGPSILRIQQVVRGDSAAYFCASSPLADTQYFGPGTRLTVL.

This chain connects TRBV27 to TRBJ1-2; no clear D gene. The length of the CDR3 is 13 residues. Per the germline V gene, CDR1 is MNHEY and CDR2 is SMNVEV (reference sequence). The V and J ends lost 1 base and 7 bases respectively, with 10 bases between them. For the CDR3, the DNA is TGTGCCAGCAGTTTATATCCAGGCTTTGGCTACACCTTC. Amino acid sequence: CASSLYPGFGYTF.

The chain is built from TRBV5-1 and TRBJ2-1; D is possibly TRBD1 (5 bases). The V end lost 4 bases, the J end lost 7 bases, and 12 bases lay between the germline ends. Germline loops: CDR1 SGHRS, CDR2 YFSETQ. The length of the CDR3 is 13 residues. The CDR3 DNA reads as TGCGCCAGCAGCCCGTCAGGGTGGAATGAGCAGTTCTTC. Translated: CASSPSGWNEQFF. The full variable domain, with the rest looked up from reference TRBV5-1 and TRBJ2-1, is KAGVTQTPRYLIKTRGQQVTLSCSPISGHRSVSWYQQTPGQGLQFLFEYFSETQRNKGNFPGRFSGRQFSNSRSEMNVSTLELGDSALYLCASSPSGWNEQFFGPGTRLTVL.

The chain recombines TRBV19 with TRBJ2-1, with 11 bases that match TRBD2. V gave up 4 bases and J gave up 7 bases; unmatched junction bases: 12. The CDR3 has 17 amino acids. CDR1 and CDR2 from the germline V gene are LNHDA and SQIVND (reference sequence). CDR3 sequence (DNA): TGTGCCAGTAGTAATAGGCTACTAGCGGGAGCGGCGAATGAGCAGTTCTTC. Its translation: CASSNRLLAGAANEQFF.

V gene TRBV5-4 combines with J gene TRBJ2-2; possible D gene TRBD2, 5 bases. Trimming shortened V by 4 bases and J by 5 bases, and 18 bases separated the two germline ends. Germline loops: CDR1 SGHNT, CDR2 YYREEE (reference sequence). This CDR3 is 16 amino acids long. The CDR3: CASSQGWGVRTGELFF. In DNA form, the CDR3 reads TGTGCCAGCAGCCAAGGCTGGGGAGTAAGAACCGGGGAGCTGTTTTTT.

The genes are TRBV7-3 and TRBJ2-2; maybe TRBD1 (6 bases). CDR3 size: 15 residues. The ends were cut back, 5 bases at V and 5 bases at J, with 15 bases in the middle. Germline assignment: CDR1 SGHTA and CDR2 FQGTGA. CDR3 residues: CASSLTGTNTGELFF. CDR3 bases: TGTGCCAGCAGCCTTACCGGGACAAATACCGGGGAGCTGTTTTTT.